What follows is one TCR beta chain and its context. CDR3 length: 12 amino acids. The V gene lost 3 bases and the J gene lost 17 bases, with 16 bases spanning the gap. Germline V gives CDR1 SNHLY, CDR2 FYNNEI. This entry comes from a study of CD8 T cells in Susac syndrome. Random hexamers primed reverse transcription of about 0.45 to 1 ug RNA. TCRdb called the immunoSEQ multiplex PCR reads again in MiXCR, with one record for every CDR3 protein. The sample gives 180,000 or so distinct CDR3 sequences, 90% to 97% of which show up once; 0.093% is in the top ten. The receptor comes from a human donor with multiple sclerosis. V gene TRBV2 combines with J gene TRBJ1-4, with D unclear. Input material: CD4+ T cells from PBMCs. The CDR3 DNA reads TGTGCCAGCAGTGAGGACCTCCCGGATCGTTTTTTT. Translation gives CASSEDLPDRFF.